The entry below gives a single T cell receptor (beta chain) sequence along with its context. Its antigen is unidentified. Clones were sequenced by immunoSEQ multiplex PCR, and TCRdb holds only the in-frame ones, with some missing. The sample lists fewer than 25,000 clones; 90% to 95% were seen once. The data stem from a study of T cells in localized non-small cell lung cancer. Germline V gene lookup returns CDR1 SEHNR and CDR2 FQNEAQ (reference sequence). The CDR3 is made up of 12 amino acids. Trimming stripped 1 base from V and 8 bases from J, with 8 bases between. Study-level results: Within adjacent lung there appeared a median about 54 of the top 100 tumor clones. Compared with tumor, uninvolved adjacent lung displayed greater T cell clonality, ranking highest overall.

This sequence was found in a male donor aged 60 or older with stage I squamous cell lung carcinoma. V usage is TRBV7-9 and J usage is TRBJ1-1; D is possibly TRBD1 (5 bases). Sequences were derived from peripheral blood, sampled before any cancer treatment. The CDR3 DNA follows: TGTGCCAGCAGCTTAGTGGGGCTCGAAGCTTTCTTT. It translates to CASSLVGLEAFF.